This TCR beta chain was captured in a study of blood T cell repertoires in COVID-19. Across the study: COVID-19 samples collected from the United States, Italy and Spain covered acute and convalescent phases.

The CDR3 is 15 residues long. CDR1 is MNHEY, CDR2 SVGAGI, per germline. Trimming took off 2 bases at V and 9 bases at J, with 19 bases between the two ends. Clones were read by immunoSEQ multiplex PCR, and TCRdb kept only the in-frame ones, dropping some. The sample records 250,000 to 350,000 clones, more than 80% being singletons. It was during active infection that Seattle patients were enrolled and then longitudinally followed. The sequence derives from a woman in her fifties or sixties with COVID-19, enrolled during active disease. The rearrangement links TRBV6-5 to TRBJ1-1, with D perhaps matching TRBD1 (6 bases). Sequencing input: peripheral blood. The CDR3 protein is CASSYTSLRTAQAFF. CDR3 in DNA: TGTGCCAGCAGTTACACCTCACTCCGGACAGCCCAAGCTTTCTTT.